Listed below are T cell receptor beta chains from one sample, sequenced in a study of blood T cell repertoires in COVID-19. Repertoires were generated with immunoSEQ multiplex PCR, while TCRdb's copy carries only in-frame clones and drops some. The repertoire holds roughly 240,000 clones, 70% to 90% seen once, with approximately 9.1% in the top ten. The specimen was PBMCs or T cells enriched from blood (not recorded which). Receptors originate from a woman aged 45-65 years with acute COVID-19. Each CDR3 is given with its conserved first and last residue. D genes are given only for firm matches. Clone size is stated in some rows and not others, as once, few, many or a class when expanded.

D gene: -
V gene: TRBV5-1
J gene: TRBJ2-7
clone size: few
CDR3 DNA: TGCGCCAGCAACCTGATGGGGCAGGGCGGCGAGCAGTACTTC
CDR3 protein: CASNLMGQGGEQYF

D gene: -
V gene: TRBV18
J gene: TRBJ2-2
clone size: -
CDR3 DNA: TGTGCCAGCTCAGCCACAGGGAGGGCCGGGGAGCTGTTTTTT
CDR3 protein: CASSATGRAGELFF

D gene: -
V gene: TRBV5-4
J gene: TRBJ2-5
clone size: -
CDR3 DNA: TGTGCCAGCAGCCCCGGGGCAAGGGGCAGCGGGCCCGAGACCCAGTACTTC
CDR3 protein: CASSPGARGSGPETQYF

D gene: -
V gene: TRBV6-2/TRBV6-3
J gene: TRBJ1-1
clone size: -
CDR3 DNA: TGTGCCAGCAGTTATATGCGGGCTGAAGCTTTCTTT
CDR3 protein: CASSYMRAEAFF

D gene: -
V gene: TRBV15
J gene: TRBJ1-4
clone size: -
CDR3 DNA: TGTGCCACCAGCAGAGGGGGCAGAGCTAATGAAAAACTGTTTTTT
CDR3 protein: CATSRGGRANEKLFF

D gene: -
V gene: TRBV7-9
J gene: TRBJ2-7
clone size: -
CDR3 DNA: TGTGCCAGCAGCTTGGGAGGTGGAAATTACGAGCAGTACTTC
CDR3 protein: CASSLGGGNYEQYF

D gene: TRBD1
V gene: TRBV19
J gene: TRBJ1-2
clone size: -
CDR3 DNA: TGTGCCAGTAGTAGGGACAGCTCCAACTATGGCTACACCTTC
CDR3 protein: CASSRDSSNYGYTF

D gene: -
V gene: TRBV2
J gene: TRBJ1-1
clone size: -
CDR3 DNA: TGTGCCAGCAGTCATCTCCTTACAGGGTACCCTCCGAACACTGAAGCTTTCTTT
CDR3 protein: CASSHLLTGYPPNTEAFF

D gene: -
V gene: TRBV4-3
J gene: TRBJ2-1
clone size: -
CDR3 DNA: TGCGCCAGCAGCCAAGGAGCGAGGTGGAATGAGCAGTTCTTC
CDR3 protein: CASSQGARWNEQFF

D gene: TRBD2
V gene: TRBV14
J gene: TRBJ2-7
clone size: -
CDR3 DNA: TGTGCCAGCAGCCATGTCAGGACTAGCTTACACGAGCAGTACTTC
CDR3 protein: CASSHVRTSLHEQYF

D gene: -
V gene: TRBV7-2
J gene: TRBJ2-1
clone size: once
CDR3 DNA: TGTGCCAGCAGCTTGCGGGGAAGCAACTCCTACAATGAGCAGTTCTTC
CDR3 protein: CASSLRGSNSYNEQFF

D gene: -
V gene: TRBV19
J gene: TRBJ2-2
clone size: -
CDR3 DNA: TGTGCCAGTAGTATCTTGGACAGAAACACCGGGGAGCTGTTTTTT
CDR3 protein: CASSILDRNTGELFF

D gene: -
V gene: TRBV29-1
J gene: TRBJ2-7
clone size: -
CDR3 DNA: TGCAGCGTTGAATTTACAGGGTCCTACGAGCAGTACTTC
CDR3 protein: CSVEFTGSYEQYF